This is a list of T cell receptor beta chains from one sample in a study of T cells in Graves' hyperthyroidism and ophthalmopathy. One entry per CDR3 protein, called by TCRdb with MiXCR from the multiplex PCR reads. This table holds hundreds of thousands of distinct CDR3 sequences, 40% to 55% found once. Sequenced material: peripheral blood or thyroid tissue (not recorded which). The receptors were gathered from an adult man with Graves' disease, either hyperthyroidism or ophthalmopathy (not recorded which). The CDR3 runs from the conserved cysteine through the conserved F or W. Each record gives: V gene, clone size, D gene, J gene, CDR3 protein, CDR3 DNA. D genes are given only for firm matches. Size is stated for part of the rows, as once, few or many counts, or as a class when the clone is expanded.

>TRBV19|-|TRBD1|TRBJ1-5
CASRSSDREEQPQHF
TGTGCCAGTAGATCCTCGGACAGGGAGGAACAGCCCCAGCATTTT
>TRBV7-2|many|-|TRBJ2-7
CASSPDPDRSYEQYF
TGTGCCAGCAGCCCAGACCCCGACCGATCCTACGAGCAGTACTTC
>TRBV15|-|TRBD1|TRBJ1-6
CATSRPTGGSHSPLHF
TGTGCCACCAGCAGACCGACAGGGGGCTCTCATTCACCCCTCCACTTT
>TRBV2|-|TRBD1|TRBJ1-5
CASNAGTGVNQPQHF
TGTGCCAGCAACGCCGGGACAGGGGTGAATCAGCCCCAGCATTTT
>TRBV24-1|many|-|TRBJ1-1
CATSAHRDDTEAFF
TGTGCCACCAGTGCGCACAGGGATGACACTGAAGCTTTCTTT
>TRBV7-9|many|-|TRBJ1-5
CASSFGSQPQHF
TGTGCCAGCAGCTTCGGGAGTCAGCCCCAGCATTTT
>TRBV7-2|few|-|TRBJ1-5
CASSQRYSNQPQHF
TGTGCCAGCAGCCAGCGCTATAGCAATCAGCCCCAGCATTTT
>TRBV7-2|-|TRBD2|TRBJ2-7
CASSRLAGAPYEQYF
TGTGCCAGCAGTCGACTAGCGGGAGCCCCCTACGAGCAGTACTTC
>TRBV12-5|once|-|TRBJ1-2
CASGLPTGFYGYTF
TGTGCTAGTGGTTTGCCCACAGGGTTCTATGGCTACACCTTC
>TRBV7-9|-|-|TRBJ2-7
CASSPGGLIQNEQYF
TGTGCCAGCAGCCCAGGAGGACTGATTCAGAACGAGCAGTACTTC
>TRBV29-1|-|TRBD2|TRBJ2-5
CSMGLAGAWIQETQYF
TGCAGCATGGGACTAGCGGGAGCCTGGATTCAAGAGACCCAGTACTTC
>TRBV7-9|many|TRBD2|TRBJ2-5
CASGKRGERETQYF
TGTGCCAGCGGCAAGCGGGGGGAGAGGGAGACCCAGTACTTC
>TRBV7-9|few|-|TRBJ1-1
CASSYLTRDTEAFF
TGTGCCAGCAGCTATCTGACCAGGGACACTGAAGCTTTCTTT
>TRBV7-8|many|-|TRBJ2-7
CASSLGPPGRYEQYF
TGTGCCAGCAGCTTAGGACCCCCGGGGCGGTACGAGCAGTACTTC
>TRBV7-8|few|TRBD1|TRBJ2-7
CASSYHRDSSYEQYF
TGTGCCAGCAGCTACCACCGGGACAGCTCCTACGAGCAGTACTTC
>TRBV5-1|-|-|TRBJ2-7
CASSLFQGSYEQYF
TGCGCCAGCAGCTTGTTTCAGGGTAGCTACGAGCAGTACTTC
>TRBV7-6|-|TRBD1|TRBJ2-5
CASSRTGGRETQYF
TGTGCCAGCAGCCGGACAGGGGGGAGGGAGACCCAGTACTTC
>TRBV20-1|few|TRBD1|TRBJ1-5
CSAREPGQSSNQPQHF
TGCAGTGCTAGAGAGCCGGGACAGTCTAGCAATCAGCCCCAGCATTTT
>TRBV11-1|-|TRBD2|TRBJ2-5
CASSLVPAGLARQETQYF
TGTGCCAGCAGCTTAGTACCCGCGGGACTAGCGCGACAAGAGACCCAGTACTTC
>TRBV19|few|TRBD1|TRBJ1-5
CASSIFGQGGIQPQHF
TGTGCCAGTAGTATATTCGGACAGGGGGGCATTCAGCCCCAGCATTTT
>TRBV15|-|-|TRBJ1-6
CATSRDRAGPSRRSPLHF
TGTGCCACCAGCAGAGATAGAGCAGGGCCGTCCCGTCGTTCACCCCTCCACTTT
>TRBV2|-|-|TRBJ1-5
CASRPPGNNQPQHF
TGTGCCAGCAGGCCCCCAGGGAACAATCAGCCCCAGCATTTT
>TRBV2|few|TRBD1|TRBJ1-1
CASPDRAFEAFF
TGTGCCAGCCCGGACAGGGCTTTTGAAGCTTTCTTT
>TRBV7-9|-|-|TRBJ2-7
CASSQGVSVSYEQYF
TGCGCCAGCAGCCAAGGGGTCAGCGTTTCGTACGAGCAGTACTTC
>TRBV3-1|-|-|TRBJ1-1
CASSQEVGADTEAFF
TGTGCCAGCAGCCAAGAGGTAGGGGCGGACACTGAAGCTTTCTTT
>TRBV7-9|-|TRBD1|TRBJ1-1
CASSFVTGDTEAFF
TGTGCCAGCAGCTTTGTTACAGGGGACACTGAAGCTTTCTTT
>TRBV7-8|-|-|TRBJ1-1
CASSQAAGQRRDTEAFF
TGTGCCAGCAGCCAAGCGGCAGGCCAACGAAGGGACACTGAAGCTTTCTTT
>TRBV7-2|-|TRBD2|TRBJ2-7
CASSLGREAGVGYEQYF
TGTGCCAGCAGCTTAGGGCGGGAGGCCGGGGTCGGCTACGAGCAGTACTTC
>TRBV6-5|few|TRBD1|TRBJ1-1
CAINDRGLGEAFF
TGTGCCATCAACGACAGGGGGCTGGGTGAAGCTTTCTTT
>TRBV12-3/TRBV12-4|-|TRBD1|TRBJ2-7
CASSQTGPEQYF
TGTGCCAGCAGCCAGACAGGGCCCGAGCAGTACTTC
>TRBV2|many|-|TRBJ2-2
CASSDWGSQAGELFF
TGTGCCAGCAGTGACTGGGGTAGTCAGGCCGGGGAGCTGTTTTTT
>TRBV5-1|-|-|TRBJ2-5
CASSLGAGEETQYF
TGCGCCAGCAGCTTGGGGGCAGGGGAGGAGACCCAGTACTTC